This is a list of T cell receptor beta chains from one sample in a study of cytomegalovirus exposure and HLA in healthy donors. Assay used: immunoSEQ multiplex PCR; TCRdb lists only in-frame clones, some missing. The sample lists 180,000 or so clones; more than 75% were seen once. The sample taken for sequencing was PBMCs. The receptors shown here come from a man in his thirties or forties in good health and CMV-seropositive. CDR3s include the opening cysteine and the closing phenylalanine or tryptophan. D genes are given only for firm matches. Not every row has a clone size; where given, it reads once, few, many or a size class.

>TRBV11-1|TRBJ2-5|NA|NA
TGTGCCAGCAGCCCAGCGGGAGAGACCCAGTACTTC
CASSPAGETQYF
>TRBV5-1|TRBJ2-5|NA|NA
TGCGCCAGCAGCTTCGGGGCCGCTCAAGAGACCCAGTACTTC
CASSFGAAQETQYF
>TRBV11-2|TRBJ1-5|NA|NA
TGTGCCAGCAGCTTAGTGGGCGGGGTGAATCAGCCCCAGCATTTT
CASSLVGGVNQPQHF
>TRBV7-9|TRBJ2-7|NA|NA
TGTGCCAGCAGCTTAGACGGGGGACCCTACGAGCAGTACTTC
CASSLDGGPYEQYF
>TRBV9|TRBJ2-2|TRBD1|NA
TGTGCCAGCAGCGTATCCGGGACAGTTTCCACCGGGGAGCTGTTTTTT
CASSVSGTVSTGELFF
>TRBV9|TRBJ2-7|TRBD1|NA
TGTGCCAGCAGTGTGACAGGGGGAAACGAGCAGTACTTC
CASSVTGGNEQYF
>TRBV5-1|TRBJ1-1|NA|NA
TGCGCCAGCAGCTTGGGTACTATTCCTATGAACACTGAAGCTTTCTTT
CASSLGTIPMNTEAFF
>TRBV13|TRBJ1-2|TRBD1|once
TGTGCCAGCAGCTTAGGGACAGGGGATCATGGCTACACCTTC
CASSLGTGDHGYTF
>TRBV4-1|TRBJ2-1|NA|NA
TGCGCCAGCAGCCTCGCACAGGGTTTTAGTGAGCAGTTCTTC
CASSLAQGFSEQFF
>TRBV6-4|TRBJ1-5|NA|NA
TGTGCCAGCACAGGGGAGCCCCAGCATTTT
CASTGEPQHF
>TRBV27|TRBJ2-3|NA|once
TGTGCCAGCAGTTTTGGACGGAGCACAGATACGCAGTATTTT
CASSFGRSTDTQYF
>TRBV7-2|TRBJ2-5|TRBD2|once
TGTGCCAGCAGCTTAAGCGGGGCGGGAGAGACCCAGTACTTC
CASSLSGAGETQYF
>TRBV6-1|TRBJ1-2|NA|NA
TGTGCCAGCACTCTAACAGGGAACTATGGCTACACCTTC
CASTLTGNYGYTF
>TRBV2|TRBJ1-1|NA|once
TGTGCCAGCAAAGGGAACATGAACACTGAAGCTTTCTTT
CASKGNMNTEAFF
>TRBV5-4|TRBJ2-2|NA|NA
TGTGCCAGCAGCCCCGGGGGGAACACCGGGGAGCTGTTTTTT
CASSPGGNTGELFF
>TRBV9|TRBJ1-1|NA|NA
TGTGCGTCTGGGAGAACAGGGAACACTGAAGCTTTCTTT
CASGRTGNTEAFF
>TRBV7-6|TRBJ1-4|NA|NA
TGTGCCAGCAGCTCACGGACAACTAATGAAAAACTGTTTTTT
CASSSRTTNEKLFF
>TRBV5-1|TRBJ1-6|NA|NA
TGCGCCAGCAGCTTGGCATCCAATCATTCACCCCTCCACTTT
CASSLASNHSPLHF
>TRBV30|TRBJ2-7|NA|NA
TGTGCCTGGAGTGGGGACTCCTACGAGCAGTACTTC
CAWSGDSYEQYF
>TRBV6-6|TRBJ2-5|NA|NA
TGTGCCAGCACCATCGACAGAAAACAAGAGACCCAGTACTTC
CASTIDRKQETQYF
>TRBV19|TRBJ2-3|NA|NA
TGTGCCAGTAGCCCGGGGGCGGGGAGCACAGATACGCAGTATTTT
CASSPGAGSTDTQYF
>TRBV27|TRBJ2-4|NA|NA
TGTGCCAGCAGTTTATCGTCAGGAAACCTAAACATTCAGTACTTC
CASSLSSGNLNIQYF
>TRBV18|TRBJ1-1|NA|NA
TGTGCCAGCTCACCAGGAGCTGGGTGGAACACTGAAGCTTTCTTT
CASSPGAGWNTEAFF
>TRBV5-1|TRBJ1-5|TRBD1|NA
TGCGCCAGCAGCTTGGCGGGGACAGGGAATCAGCCCCAGCATTTT
CASSLAGTGNQPQHF
>TRBV7-6|TRBJ2-7|NA|NA
TGTGCCAGCAGCCCCAACGCGGGGCAGGGGTACGAGCAGTACTTC
CASSPNAGQGYEQYF
>TRBV5-1|TRBJ1-1|NA|NA
TGCGCCAGCAGCTTATTGGATGGGACTGAAGCTTTCTTT
CASSLLDGTEAFF
>TRBV6-5|TRBJ2-7|NA|once
TGTGCCAGCAGGCCCCGGGACCCCTACGAGCAGTACTTC
CASRPRDPYEQYF
>TRBV23-1|TRBJ1-1|NA|NA
TGCGCCGCATGCCCCCCGGGACGGAAGAACACTGAAGCTTTCTTT
CAACPPGRKNTEAFF
>TRBV6-6|TRBJ1-2|NA|NA
TGTGCCAGCAGTTTGTCCGTCCGAGAGAACTATGGCTACACCTTC
CASSLSVRENYGYTF
>TRBV30|TRBJ2-3|NA|NA
TGTGCCTGGAGGTTCAGTGGGGCCGGAGATACGCAGTATTTT
CAWRFSGAGDTQYF
>TRBV28|TRBJ2-7|TRBD1|NA
TGTGCCAGCAGTACGACAGGGTACGAGCAGTACTTC
CASSTTGYEQYF
>TRBV30|TRBJ1-2|NA|NA
TGTGCCTGGAGTGTAAGTGGGGAATCGGGCTACACCTTC
CAWSVSGESGYTF
>TRBV15|TRBJ1-3|TRBD1|NA
TGTGCCACCACGACACGGACGACAGGGTCTGGAAACACCATATATTTT
CATTTRTTGSGNTIYF
>TRBV2|TRBJ1-3|NA|NA
TGTGCCAGCAGTCCTCCCGGGATTATTGGAAACACCATATATTTT
CASSPPGIIGNTIYF
>TRBV28|TRBJ2-1|NA|once
TGTGCCAGCAGTTTATACTGGGGACCCTACAATGAGCAGTTCTTC
CASSLYWGPYNEQFF
>TRBV7-2|TRBJ2-7|TRBD2|NA
TGTGCCAGCAGCTTAGTCGGGACTAGCGGGAGTTCCTACGAGCAGTACTTC
CASSLVGTSGSSYEQYF
>TRBV5-6|TRBJ1-5|NA|NA
TGTGCCAGCAGCCGAAGGGCTGATCAGCCCCAGCATTTT
CASSRRADQPQHF
>TRBV5-4|TRBJ2-2|NA|NA
TGTGCCAGCAGCTTCGCCGGGGAGCTGTTTTTT
CASSFAGELFF
>TRBV19|TRBJ1-1|NA|NA
TGTGCCAGTAGGGGTGCGGGCACTGAAGCTTTCTTT
CASRGAGTEAFF
>TRBV4-3|TRBJ1-1|NA|NA
TGCGCCAGCAGCCTACAGAGACGGAACACTGAAGCTTTCTTT
CASSLQRRNTEAFF
>TRBV2|TRBJ2-5|TRBD2|few
TGTGCCAGCAGTGAAATGCGGGGGGCAGAGACCCAGTACTTC
CASSEMRGAETQYF
>TRBV5-1|TRBJ1-1|NA|NA
TGCGCCAGCAGGGGGGAGAACACTGAAGCTTTCTTT
CASRGENTEAFF
>TRBV7-9|TRBJ2-1|TRBD1|NA
TGTGCCAGCAGTTACACAGGGGGACGCTACAATGAGCAGTTCTTC
CASSYTGGRYNEQFF
>TRBV27|TRBJ2-2|NA|NA
TGTGCCAGCACTCTGAGGTCGTCCCTCACCGGGGAGCTGTTTTTT
CASTLRSSLTGELFF